This record concerns one T cell receptor beta chain sequence. These data originate in a study of cytomegalovirus exposure and HLA in healthy donors. Germline V CDR1 and CDR2: MNHEY, SVGAGI. V lost 6 bases and J lost 4; bases outside the gene matches: 5. The CDR3 spans 13 residues. 13 Jbeta primers and 60 Vbeta primers were used for the PCR. The method was immunoSEQ multiplex PCR; TCRdb's version includes in-frame clones alone and lacks a portion of them. Here the sample spans 110,000 or so clones, about four fifths being singletons. The TCR was taken from a man in his thirties or forties in good health and CMV-seronegative. The rearrangement joins TRBV6-5 to TRBJ1-1, with TRBD1 identical over 7 bases. The sample taken for sequencing was PBMCs. The CDR3 reads CASRTGWSTEAFF. The CDR3 coding sequence is TGTGCCAGCAGGACAGGGTGGAGCACTGAAGCTTTCTTT.